This passage covers 9 T cell receptor beta chains from one sample sequenced in a study of cytomegalovirus exposure and HLA in healthy donors (dated by TCRdb to about 2017). Preparation of the library involved the immunoSEQ multiplex PCR assay. A mixture of 60 forward primers for TCR Vbeta segments and 13 reverse primers for TCR Jbeta segments was used in the multiplex PCR. As stored in TCRdb, this immuneACCESS dataset retains in-frame rearrangements with V and J assigned. A fraction of the clones does not appear; measured against another copy, unresolved V genes explain less than half of the discrepancy, and the remainder lacks a known reason. The sample yields 110,000 to 150,000 clones; less than 80% were counted once. The ten most abundant clones make up around 9.1% of the sample. Specimen: PBMCs. Receptor source: a woman aged 45-65 years in good health and CMV-seropositive.

The V gene is TRBV5-4, the J gene TRBJ1-1, with 11 bases matching TRBD1. J lost 2 bases, V lost 4 bases, and 7 bases had no gene match. The CDR3 extends over 16 amino acids. Germline loops: CDR1 SGHNT, CDR2 YYREEE (reference sequence). CDR3 region: CASSERTGGGNTEAFF. The CDR3 nucleotides are TGTGCCAGCAGCGAGAGGACAGGGGGCGGTAACACTGAAGCTTTCTTT.

V is TRBV28 and J is TRBJ2-1, with 8 positions matching TRBD2. The germline CDR1 and CDR2 sequences are MDHEN and SYDVKM. CDR3 length equals 15 residues. Trimming removed 8 bases from V and 2 bases from J; junction bases left unmatched: 8. The DNA for the CDR3 is TGTGCCAGCGGTGCCAGCGGGGGCCCCTACAATGAGCAGTTCTTC. It specifies CASGASGGPYNEQFF.

The chain links TRBV4-1 to TRBJ2-5; 8 bases align to TRBD2. The J call may be mistaken, given a closer DNA end match to TRBJ2-7. CDR1 is MGHRA and CDR2 is YSYEKL in the germline V gene. The length of the CDR3 is 16 residues. The CDR3 DNA sequence: TGCGCCAGCAGCCAACCGCTAGCGGGTTCTTCCTACGAGCAGTACTTC. Translated, it gives CASSQPLAGSSYEQYF.

V gene TRBV13 combines with J gene TRBJ2-2; tentative D call: TRBD2 (6 bases). Germline-derived CDR1 and CDR2 are PRHDT and FYEKMQ (reference sequence). The length of the CDR3 is 15 residues. Trimming took 5 bases from V and 3 from J, leaving 13 bases between them. CDR3 sequence: CASSRDSRDTGELFF. The CDR3 region has the DNA TGTGCCAGCAGCCGGGACTCGCGGGACACCGGGGAGCTGTTTTTT.

This chain joins TRBV11-3 and TRBJ2-1; 7 bases line up with TRBD2. The CDR3 is 16 amino acids. The germline gives CDR1 SGHNT, CDR2 YENEEA. Trimming at V came to 3 bases and at J to 5 bases, leaving 10 bases not matched to a gene. The CDR3 spells CASSFEAGVENNEQFF. CDR3 DNA: TGTGCCAGCAGCTTTGAGGCGGGGGTAGAAAACAATGAGCAGTTCTTC.

The chain carries TRBV7-8 and TRBJ1-5; TRBD1 agrees at 10 bases. The CDR3 covers 20 residues. J lost 3 bases, V lost 0 bases, and 14 bases had no gene match. Germline V CDR1 and CDR2: SGHVS, FQNEAQ. The CDR3 is CASSLAGQKTGGFVNQPQHF. Written as DNA, the CDR3 is TGTGCCAGCAGCTTAGCTGGTCAGAAGACAGGGGGCTTTGTCAATCAGCCCCAGCATTTT.

The chain recombines TRBV28 with TRBJ2-5, with TRBD2 matching 7 bases. Germline V CDR1 and CDR2: MDHEN, SYDVKM. V shed 5 bases and J 7 bases; nucleotides not matched to a gene: 1. The CDR3 sequence is 11 residues long. The CDR3 DNA reads as TGTGCCAGCAGTGGGAGGGGGACCCAGTACTTC. Its protein is CASSGRGTQYF.

This clone was seen only a few times. The chain recombines TRBV30 with TRBJ1-1, with D unresolved. The V end was cut by 5 bases, the J end by 3 bases, with 13 bases between. CDR3 length: 13 amino acids. Germline V gene sequence: CDR1 GTSNPN, CDR2 SVGIG (reference sequence). The CDR3 loop is CAWGLGRDTEAFF. CDR3 coding DNA: TGTGCCTGGGGACTGGGAAGGGACACTGAAGCTTTCTTT. Filled out from reference TRBV30 and TRBJ1-1, the complete variable domain reads SQTIHQWPATLVQPVGSPLSLECTVEGTSNPNLYWYRQAAGRGLQLLFYSVGIGQISSEVPQNLSASRPQDRQFILSSKKLLLSDSGFYLCAWGLGRDTEAFFGQGTRLTVV.

The CDR3 protein is CASSRQGGNEKLFF. CDR3 DNA sequence: TGTGCCAGCAGCCGACAGGGGGGTAATGAAAAACTGTTTTTT. The chain uses TRBV16 and TRBJ1-4, with TRBD1 identical over 9 bases. Germline lookup yields CDR1 KGHSY and CDR2 FQNENV. CDR3 length: 14 residues. V was clipped by 4 bases and J by 4 bases; unmatched bases: 1.